The 3 T cell receptor beta chains presented below share a single source sample, sequenced in a study of blood T cell repertoires in COVID-19. The protocol was immunoSEQ multiplex PCR, while the TCRdb copy is restricted to in-frame clones and leaves out a portion. This sample yields some 200,000 clones, of which approximately 90% are seen a single time; under 13% belongs to the top ten. Sequencing used PBMCs or T cells enriched from blood (not recorded which). All receptors come from a man aged 18 to 35 with acute COVID-19.

This clone has just a few counts. The J gene is TRBJ2-7, the V gene TRBV19, with TRBD2 matching 8 bases. Germline V lookup: CDR1 LNHDA, CDR2 SQIVND (reference sequence). Trimming at V came to 5 bases and at J to 0 bases, leaving 3 bases not matched to a gene. This CDR3 has 14 residues. In DNA, the CDR3 is TGTGCCAGTAGTTCGGGGGGGGTCTCCTACGAGCAGTACTTC. It encodes CASSSGGVSYEQYF.

The CDR3 DNA follows: TGCGCCAGCAGCCTACTGACAGGGCTCTCCTACGAGCAGTACTTC. Translated: CASSLLTGLSYEQYF. The chain is built from TRBV5-1 and TRBJ2-7; 7 bases fit TRBD1. Germline V gives CDR1 SGHRS, CDR2 YFSETQ. Trimming took 4 bases from V and 0 from J; bases not matched to a gene: 7. The CDR3 runs 15 residues.

CDR3 region: CASSLGDRGHTGELFF. The CDR3, as DNA: TGTGCCAGCAGCTTAGGGGACAGGGGACACACCGGGGAGCTGTTTTTT. The genes are TRBV13 and TRBJ2-2; 9 bases align to TRBD1. This CDR3 spans 16 amino acids. Looked up from germline, CDR1 is PRHDT and CDR2 is FYEKMQ (reference sequence). V lost 0 bases and J lost 3; bases outside the gene matches: 2. Together with reference TRBV13 and TRBJ2-2, the CDR3 gives the full variable domain: AAGVIQSPRHLIKEKRETATLKCYPIPRHDTVYWYQQGPGQDPQFLISFYEKMQSDKGSIPDRFSAQQFSDYHSELNMSSLELGDSALYFCASSLGDRGHTGELFFGEGSRLTVL.